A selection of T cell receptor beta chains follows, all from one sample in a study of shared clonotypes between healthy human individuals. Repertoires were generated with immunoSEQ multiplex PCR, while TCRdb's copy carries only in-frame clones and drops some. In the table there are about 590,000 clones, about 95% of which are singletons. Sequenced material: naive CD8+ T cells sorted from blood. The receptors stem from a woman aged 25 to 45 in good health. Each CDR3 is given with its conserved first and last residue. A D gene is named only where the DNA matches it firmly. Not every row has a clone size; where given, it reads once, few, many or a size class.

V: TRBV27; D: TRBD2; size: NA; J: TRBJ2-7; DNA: TGTGCCAGCAGTTTAGCGGCGGGAGGGACCTACGAGCAGTACTTC; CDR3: CASSLAAGGTYEQYF
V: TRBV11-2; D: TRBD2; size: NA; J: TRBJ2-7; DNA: TGTGCCAGCAGGTTAAGCGGGAGAATGGACTACGAGCAGTACTTC; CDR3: CASRLSGRMDYEQYF
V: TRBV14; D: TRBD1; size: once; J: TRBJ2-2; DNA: TGTGCCAGAATACTGCAGACAGGGCGGTTTAGCGGGGAGCTGTTTTTT; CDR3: CARILQTGRFSGELFF
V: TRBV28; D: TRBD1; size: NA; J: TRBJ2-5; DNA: TGTGCCAGCAGTTTCCTCTTTGGTCTACAGACAGGGGCGCTACAAGAGACCCAGTACTTC; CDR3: CASSFLFGLQTGALQETQYF
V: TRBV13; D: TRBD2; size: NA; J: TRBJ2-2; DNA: TGTGCCAGCAGCCCAAACCCGGGACTAGCGGGAGTGGACACCGGGGAGCTGTTTTTT; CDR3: CASSPNPGLAGVDTGELFF
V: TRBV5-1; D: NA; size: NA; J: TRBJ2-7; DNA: TGCGCCAGCAGCTTGATAGGGGGCTACGAGCAGTACTTC; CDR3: CASSLIGGYEQYF
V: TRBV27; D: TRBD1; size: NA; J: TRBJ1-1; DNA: TGTGCCAGCAGCGACGGGACAGGGACCGGAGCTTTCTTT; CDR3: CASSDGTGTGAFF
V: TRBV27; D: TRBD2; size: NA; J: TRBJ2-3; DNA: TGTGCCAGCAGTGTTGGACTAGCGGGAGTAGGTGATACGCAGTATTTT; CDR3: CASSVGLAGVGDTQYF
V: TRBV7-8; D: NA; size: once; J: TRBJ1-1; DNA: TGTGCCAGCAGCCCCCCGGGGCCAGCTCCGGCTTTCTTT; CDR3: CASSPPGPAPAFF
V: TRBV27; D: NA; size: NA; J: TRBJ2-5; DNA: TGTGCCAGCAGTTTATTAGGGAACCAAGAGACCCAGTACTTC; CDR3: CASSLLGNQETQYF
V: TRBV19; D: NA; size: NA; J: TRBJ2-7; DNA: TGTGCCAGTAGTATGGGCTTATTCCACCACGAGCAGTACTTC; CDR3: CASSMGLFHHEQYF
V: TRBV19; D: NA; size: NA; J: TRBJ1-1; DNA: TGTGCCAGTAGTGTCCAGGGAGGGATATACACTGAAGCTTTCTTT; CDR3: CASSVQGGIYTEAFF
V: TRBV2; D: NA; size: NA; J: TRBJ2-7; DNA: TGTGCCAGCAGTTCCGGGACCGGTTTCTACGAGCAGTACTTC; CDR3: CASSSGTGFYEQYF
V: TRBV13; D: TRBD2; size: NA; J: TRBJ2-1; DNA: TGTGCCAGCAGCCTCAGCGGGGGGAGGAATGAGCAGTTCTTC; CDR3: CASSLSGGRNEQFF
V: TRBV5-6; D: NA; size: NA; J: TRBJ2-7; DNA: TGTGCCAGCAGCTTGGTAGCTAGCGAGCAGTACTTC; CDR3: CASSLVASEQYF
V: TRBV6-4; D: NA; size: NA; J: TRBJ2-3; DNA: TGTGCCAGCAGCCAGAGTGCTAGCACAGATACGCAGTATTTT; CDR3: CASSQSASTDTQYF
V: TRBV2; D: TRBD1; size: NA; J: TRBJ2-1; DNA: TGTGCCAGCGGACCGGGACAGGGGGCTGTAGATGAGCAGTTCTTC; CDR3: CASGPGQGAVDEQFF
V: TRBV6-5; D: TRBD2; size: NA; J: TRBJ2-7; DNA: TGTGCCTCGGGGGGCTCCTACGAGCAGTACTTC; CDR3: CASGGSYEQYF
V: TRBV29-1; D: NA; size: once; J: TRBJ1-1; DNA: TGCAGCGTTGATTCCGGGGGCCTCGGAACCGAAGCTTTCTTT; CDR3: CSVDSGGLGTEAFF
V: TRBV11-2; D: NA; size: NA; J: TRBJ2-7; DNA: TGTGCCAGCAGCCCGGGGGCCTACGAGCAGTACTTC; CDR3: CASSPGAYEQYF
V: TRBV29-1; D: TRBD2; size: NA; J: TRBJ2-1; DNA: TGCAGCGACGGACTAGCGGGACTCAATGAGCAGTTCTTC; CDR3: CSDGLAGLNEQFF
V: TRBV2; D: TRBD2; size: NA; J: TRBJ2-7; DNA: TGTGCCAGCAGTGAGAGCGGGAGGACCTACGAGCAGTACTTC; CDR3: CASSESGRTYEQYF
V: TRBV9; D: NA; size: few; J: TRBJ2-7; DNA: TGTGCCAGCAGCGTAGTCGGCGGGGACGAGCAGTACTTC; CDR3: CASSVVGGDEQYF
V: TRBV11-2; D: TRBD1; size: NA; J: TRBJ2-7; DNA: TGTGCCAGCAGCTTGAGAATCTTAACCGGGACAGGGCTCTACGAGCAGTACTTC; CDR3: CASSLRILTGTGLYEQYF
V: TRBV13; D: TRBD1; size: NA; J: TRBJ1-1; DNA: TGTGCCAGCAGCCCGAGTACAGGGGGTGGGGAAGCTTTCTTT; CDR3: CASSPSTGGGEAFF
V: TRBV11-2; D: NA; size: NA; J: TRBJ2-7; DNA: TGTGCCAGCAGCCCCAGTTGGGACGAGCAGTACTTC; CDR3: CASSPSWDEQYF
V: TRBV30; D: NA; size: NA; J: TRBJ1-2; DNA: TGTGCCTGGAGTCCGGACATTAACTATGGCTACACCTTC; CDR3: CAWSPDINYGYTF
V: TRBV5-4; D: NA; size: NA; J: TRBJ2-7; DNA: TGTGCCAGCAGCTTTGGAACCTACGAGCAGTACTTC; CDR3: CASSFGTYEQYF
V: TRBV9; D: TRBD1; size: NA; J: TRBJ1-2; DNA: TGTGCCAGCAGGGGACAGGACTATGGCTACACCTTC; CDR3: CASRGQDYGYTF
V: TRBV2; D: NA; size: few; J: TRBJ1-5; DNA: TGTGCCAGCAGTGGTGGCTATAGCAATCAGCCCCAGCATTTT; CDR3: CASSGGYSNQPQHF
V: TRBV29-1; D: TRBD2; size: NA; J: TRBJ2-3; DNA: TGCAGCGTTGAGATAGGGGACTATTCCGATACGCAGTATTTT; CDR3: CSVEIGDYSDTQYF
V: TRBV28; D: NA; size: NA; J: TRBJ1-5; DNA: TGTGCCAGCAGTTTTAGCAATCAGCCCCAGCATTTT; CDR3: CASSFSNQPQHF
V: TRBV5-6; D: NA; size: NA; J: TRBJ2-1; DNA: TGTGCCAGCAGCGCCACCGAGAGCTCCTACAATGAGCAGTTCTTC; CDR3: CASSATESSYNEQFF
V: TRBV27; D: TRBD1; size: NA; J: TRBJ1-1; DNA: TGTGCCAGCGGGCAGGGGGGCCGACAAGCTTTCTTT; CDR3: CASGQGGRQAFF
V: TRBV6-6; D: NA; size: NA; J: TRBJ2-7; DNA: TGTGCCAGCAGTTACGCGCTAGTCTACGAGCAGTACTTC; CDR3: CASSYALVYEQYF
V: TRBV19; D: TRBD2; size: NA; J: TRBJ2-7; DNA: TGTGCCACCCCTCCTTGGGGGACTAGCGGTACCTACGAGCAGTACTTC; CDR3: CATPPWGTSGTYEQYF
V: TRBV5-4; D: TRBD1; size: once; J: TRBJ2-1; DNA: TGTGCCAGCAGCTTTCGGGGACAGGGGGTTCCGTATGAGCAGTTCTTC; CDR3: CASSFRGQGVPYEQFF
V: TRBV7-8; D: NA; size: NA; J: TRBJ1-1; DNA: TGTGCCAGCAGCTTAGAGTACACTGAAGCTTTCTTT; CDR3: CASSLEYTEAFF
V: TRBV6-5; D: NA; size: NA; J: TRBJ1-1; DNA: TGTGCCAGCAGTTACGGTACAGGCATGATGAACACTGAAGCTTTCTTT; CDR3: CASSYGTGMMNTEAFF
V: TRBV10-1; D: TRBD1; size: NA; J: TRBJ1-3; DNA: TGCGCTGTCGACCGGGACAGGGACCGCTCTGGAAACACCATATATTTT; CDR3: CAVDRDRDRSGNTIYF
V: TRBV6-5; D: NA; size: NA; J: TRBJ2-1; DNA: TGTGCCAGCAGTTGGAGGGGATACTACAATGAGCAGTTCTTC; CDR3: CASSWRGYYNEQFF
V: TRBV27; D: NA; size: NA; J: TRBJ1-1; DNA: TGTGCCAGCAGTTTATTACGGGATAGGGACAACACTGAAGCTTTCTTT; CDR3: CASSLLRDRDNTEAFF
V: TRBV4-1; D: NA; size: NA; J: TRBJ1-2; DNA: TGCGCCAGCAGCCAAATCTGGGAGAACTATGGCTACACCTTC; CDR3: CASSQIWENYGYTF
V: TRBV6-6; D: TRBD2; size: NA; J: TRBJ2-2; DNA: TGTGCCAGCAGTTCAGAGCGGGAGAGGCCCGGGGAGCTGTTTTTT; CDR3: CASSSERERPGELFF
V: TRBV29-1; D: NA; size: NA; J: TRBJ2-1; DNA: TGCAGCGTTGTTTGGGGTTTCGATGAGCAGTTCTTC; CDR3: CSVVWGFDEQFF
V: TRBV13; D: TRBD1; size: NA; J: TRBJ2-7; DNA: TGTGCCAGCAGCTCCCCGGGACAGGGAACTTATTACGAGCAGTACTTC; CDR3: CASSSPGQGTYYEQYF
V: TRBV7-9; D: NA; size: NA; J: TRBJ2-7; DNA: TGTGCCGCGTCTATAGGTCCACGAGGGTACGAGCAGTACTTC; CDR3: CAASIGPRGYEQYF
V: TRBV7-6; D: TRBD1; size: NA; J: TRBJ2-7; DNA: TGTGCCAGCAGCTTAGGGACAGGAGCAAACTACGAGCAGTACTTC; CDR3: CASSLGTGANYEQYF
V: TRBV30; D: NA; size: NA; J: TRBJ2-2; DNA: TGTGCCTGGAGTGGCCGGGACTTTAACACCGGGGAGCTGTTTTTT; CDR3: CAWSGRDFNTGELFF
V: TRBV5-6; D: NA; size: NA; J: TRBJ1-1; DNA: TGTGCCAGCAGCTTTGGACGGGGAGCTTTCTTT; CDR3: CASSFGRGAFF
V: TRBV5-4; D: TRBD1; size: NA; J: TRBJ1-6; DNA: TGTGCCAGCAGCTATATAGGGACAGTCTATAATTCACCCCTCCACTTT; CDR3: CASSYIGTVYNSPLHF
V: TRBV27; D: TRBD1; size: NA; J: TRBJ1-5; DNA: TGTGCCAGCAAACAGGGGGGGGCGAAGCAGCCCCAGCATTTT; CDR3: CASKQGGAKQPQHF
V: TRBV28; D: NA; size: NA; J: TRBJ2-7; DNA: TGTGCCAGCAGACGGACATTGGGGGTGGGCGAGCAGTACTTC; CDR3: CASRRTLGVGEQYF
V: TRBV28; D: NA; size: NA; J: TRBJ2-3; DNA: TGTGCCAGCAGTTCATACCGGGACGGACGCACAGATACGCAGTATTTT; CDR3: CASSSYRDGRTDTQYF
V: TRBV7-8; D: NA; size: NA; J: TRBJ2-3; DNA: TGTGCCAGCAGCTTAGCGGAACTAGCTCGTGCGCAGTATTTT; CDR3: CASSLAELARAQYF
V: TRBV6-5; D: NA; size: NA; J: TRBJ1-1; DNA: TGTGCCAGCAGTTATGGACAGATGAACACTGAAGCTTTCTTT; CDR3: CASSYGQMNTEAFF
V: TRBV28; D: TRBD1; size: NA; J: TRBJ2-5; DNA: TGTGCCAGCAGCCTACGGACAGGGCAAGAGACCCAGTACTTC; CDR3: CASSLRTGQETQYF
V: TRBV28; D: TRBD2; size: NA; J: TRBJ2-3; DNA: TGTGCCACCGTGGGGCTAGCGGGGAGACTAGGCACAGATACGCAGTATTTT; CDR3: CATVGLAGRLGTDTQYF
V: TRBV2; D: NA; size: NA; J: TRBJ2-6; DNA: TGTGCCACCACAGTGATAGGCCGGTCTGGGGCCAACGTCCTGACTTTC; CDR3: CATTVIGRSGANVLTF